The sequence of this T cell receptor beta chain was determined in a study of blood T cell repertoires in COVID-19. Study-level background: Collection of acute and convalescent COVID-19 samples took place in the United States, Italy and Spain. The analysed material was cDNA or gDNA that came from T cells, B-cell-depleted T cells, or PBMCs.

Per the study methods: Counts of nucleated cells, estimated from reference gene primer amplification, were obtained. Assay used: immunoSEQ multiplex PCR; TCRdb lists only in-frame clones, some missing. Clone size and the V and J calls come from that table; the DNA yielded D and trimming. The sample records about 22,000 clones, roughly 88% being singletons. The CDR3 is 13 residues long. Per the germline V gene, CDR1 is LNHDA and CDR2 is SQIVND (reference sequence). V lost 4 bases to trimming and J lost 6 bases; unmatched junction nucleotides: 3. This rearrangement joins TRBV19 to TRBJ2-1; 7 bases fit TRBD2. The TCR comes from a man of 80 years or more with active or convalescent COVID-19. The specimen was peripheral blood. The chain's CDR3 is CASSRDYFNEQFF. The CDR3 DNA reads TGTGCCAGTAGTAGGGACTACTTCAATGAGCAGTTCTTC.